The clone carrying this T cell receptor beta chain has more than one count but fewer than ten. Its antigen remains unknown. The data originate from a study of beta chain features in type 1 diabetes. Across the study: Patients did not differ from healthy donors in age, gender or cell yield.

Study-level points and caveats: Type 1 diabetes patients had VDJ junctions that carried fewer insertions and more deletions.

Reverse transcription of all isolated RNA meant that expressed TCRB transcripts were sequenced. Produced via immunoSEQ multiplex PCR; TCRdb's table is partial and in-frame only. The data show 200,000 to 250,000 clones, 12% to 15% seen once. Looked up from germline, CDR1 is SGHDT and CDR2 is YYEEEE. The CDR3 consists of 12 residues. V was shortened by 4 bases and J by 7 bases, with 11 bases between the two germline ends. CD45RO/CCR7/CD25/CD127/CD95/CD27 sorting isolated CD4+ naive, central memory, regulatory and stem cell-like memory cells. The V gene is TRBV5-6, the J gene TRBJ1-1, with TRBD1 as a possible D gene (5 bases). This sequence was found in a woman in her forties in good health. Input material: naive CD4+ T cells from blood. The CDR3 DNA follows: TGTGCCAGCAGCCTGAACCAGGGTGAAGCTTTCTTT. This codes for CASSLNQGEAFF.